This entry is about one TCR beta chain. The antigen this receptor binds is unknown. Base-call qualities are not available, and no considerably larger clone is one nucleotide away. The data stem from a study of shared clonotypes between healthy human individuals (dated by TCRdb to between 2020 and 2021). At the level of the whole study: The cohort comprised two women and three men aged 18 to 49 years. For each donor, CD4 naive and CD4 memory were each given three plates, CD8 naive was given two plates, and CD8 memory was given one plate. To increase sequencing depth and limit assay-specific biases, different laboratories used diverse techniques to prepare libraries and sequence TCR repertoires. Each donor's leukapheresis produced roughly between about 0.85 and 10 billion PBMCs. The study deeply sequenced blood TCR repertoires of five healthy adults to estimate repertoire size and the extent of clonotype sharing between individuals. The research as a whole found: Based on pairwise subsampling, the degree of clonotype sharing among donors was expected to be affected by sequencing depth. The small number of donors limited the genetic and exposure-history diversity represented. About 5% of naive CD4, 3.5% of naive CD8, approximately 2% of memory CD4, and about 0.4% of memory CD8 clonotypes were shared across four donors. Even with the large sequencing depth, rarefaction of the sorted-subset datasets indicated that sequencing was incomplete. Compared with non-shared clonotypes, the clonotypes found in all four sorted-subset donors had higher generation probabilities. Sampling was restricted to blood, and TCR repertoires in tissues likely differ from the TCR repertoires found in blood. Estimated clonotype richness was generally larger for naive than for memory subsets.

Using the deep immunoSEQ assay, multiplex PCR amplified TCR CDR3 regions from genomic DNA. For each cell subset, the extracted genomic DNA was distributed evenly across all wells of several immunoSEQ 96-well plates, and each plate served as one replicate. For sorted subsets, roughly 200 ng genomic DNA, equal to about 30,000 T cell genomes, was loaded into each replicate PCR. Purified libraries were measured with a Qubit 3.0 fluorometer, size-checked on a Bioanalyzer 2100, and measured again with the KAPA Library Quantification kit. Each immunoSEQ 96-well plate was sequenced on its own single-read 150-cycle Illumina NextSeq 550 flow cell. In the source study's methods: Because the immunoSEQ output held only junctional sequences and lacked quality scores, the filtering could not match the filtering applied to full-length reads. Sequences were annotated with PyIR, a Python wrapper for IgBLAST v1.9, using IMGT germline references to assign V/J genes and CDR3. Reads were removed for weak V/J assignments (E-value above 1e-6), missing CDR3, stop codons, out-of-frame junctions, or ambiguous translated residues. V3J clonotypes were defined as sequences sharing the same inferred V gene, J gene, and CDR3 amino acid sequence. The percentage overlap between two repertoires was calculated by dividing the number of shared unique clonotypes by the size of the smaller repertoire. RTK rarefaction, the Chao1 estimator, and Recon v2.1 estimates of unobserved clonotypes were used to assess repertoire richness. Generation probabilities for all TCRbeta clonotypes obtained by the gDNA method from several donors were computed using OLGA. Here the immuneACCESS table is served through TCRdb, limited to in-frame sequences with V and J called. Missing clones are a known gap in these copies; in checked studies unresolved V genes cover under half, and the rest lacks a known reason. Clonal size and the V and J genes are those of that table, whereas D and trimming came from the DNA. In this sample the table shows about 2.1 million clones, roughly 91% of which occur a single time. The ten largest clones capture around 1.7% of the sample.

CD8 naive samples were CD45RO-negative cells positively selected for CCR7, giving a CD45RA+CCR7+ population that excluded TemRA cells. Healthy HIV-negative adults with no recently reported acute infections or vaccinations were included as donors. All donors were Caucasian adults living in Nashville, Tennessee, USA. Blood was collected by leukapheresis, and PBMCs were isolated by Ficoll-Histopaque density gradient centrifugation and then cryopreserved in liquid nitrogen vapor phase. Purity and quantity of every magnetically sorted T cell population were checked by analytical flow cytometry. Genomic DNA was isolated from every sorted fraction and measured by UV absorbance on a Nanodrop 2000c. Sequencing was carried out using naive CD8+ T cells from PBMCs. The cell subset or site tag for this specimen amounts to: CD45RA+CCR7+. This receptor was taken from a man in his late teens or twenties in good health. Some clones in this sample may be carry-over from other donors' samples.

The CDR3 region has the sequence CASSEGTTADYEQYF. Here is the DNA: TGTGCCAGCAGCGAGGGGACCACCGCCGACTACGAGCAGTACTTC. The receptor chain draws on TRBV9 and TRBJ2-7, with the D gene possibly TRBD1 or TRBD2, each one fitting 5 bases. The germline V gene yields SGDLS for CDR1 and YYNGEE for CDR2. From the cysteine through the phenylalanine, the CDR3 covers 15 amino acids. Only the CDR3 DNA stays, 45 bases, in frame from base 1. Deletion took 3 bases off V and 3 bases off J, with a span of 16 bases between the germline ends.